A single sample is the source of the 3 T cell receptor beta chains below, sequenced in a study of T cells in Graves' hyperthyroidism and ophthalmopathy. Amplified TCR beta CDR3 regions derived from RNA transcripts. The primer set for the first-round RT-PCR of the TCR CDR3 was HTBI. TCRdb itself ran the multiplex PCR reads through MiXCR, one entry per CDR3 protein. The table has 550,000 to 800,000 distinct CDR3 sequences, roughly 15% seen once. The source material was blood. Source of these receptors: a man younger than 35 with Graves' hyperthyroidism.

In this sample, this clonotype turned up many times. The chain joins TRBV28 to TRBJ2-7, with TRBD1 as a possible D gene (6 bases). The CDR3 is 12 residues long. Germline V lookup: CDR1 MDHEN, CDR2 SYDVKM. The V end was cut by 5 bases, the J end by 6 bases, with 11 bases between. The CDR3 protein is CASSPYRAEQYF. The CDR3 DNA sequence: TGTGCCAGCAGTCCCTACAGGGCCGAGCAGTACTTC.

This clonotype was recorded a few times. V and J are TRBV18 and TRBJ2-7, with TRBD1 identical over 10 bases. The CDR3 has 17 amino acids. Germline V CDR1 and CDR2: KGHSH, LQKENI. The trim removed 5 bases at V and 3 bases at J, leaving 13 bases unmatched. DNA for the CDR3: TGTGCCAGCTCAGCGACGACAGGGGGCGACCCAGGCTACGAGCAGTACTTC. Amino acids: CASSATTGGDPGYEQYF.

This clonotype was picked up a small number of times. This chain's CDR3 is CATSDSTGEWSEQFF. The CDR3 DNA sequence: TGTGCCACCAGTGACTCGACAGGGGAGTGGAGTGAGCAGTTCTTC. V is TRBV24-1 and J is TRBJ2-1, with 8 positions matching TRBD1. The V gene end was trimmed by 4 bases and the J gene end by 9 bases; junction bases not matched to a gene: 10. The CDR3 has 15 amino acids. The germline gives CDR1 KGHDR, CDR2 SFDVKD.